These 21 T cell receptor beta chains share one sample of origin, sequenced in a study of blood T cell repertoires in COVID-19. Sequencing was performed with immunoSEQ multiplex PCR; in TCRdb, only in-frame clones are kept and a portion is missing. The sample consists of hundreds of thousands of clones, 82% of them appearing once. The material sequenced was PBMCs or T cells enriched from blood (not recorded which). These receptors were obtained from a woman aged 55-69 years who had recovered from COVID-19.

The chain recombines TRBV5-4 with TRBJ1-3; 9 bases agree with TRBD1. The germline gives CDR1 SGHNT, CDR2 YYREEE (reference sequence). With V trimmed by 4 bases and J by 2 bases, 4 bases remained unmatched. CDR3 length: 15 residues. The CDR3 nucleotides are TGTGCCAGCAGCCCGGGACAGGGAGCTGGAAACACCATATATTTT. Translation gives CASSPGQGAGNTIYF.

The chain uses TRBV18 and TRBJ1-1, with a possible D match to TRBD1 (6 bases). Trimming took off 5 bases at V and 2 bases at J, with 9 bases between the two ends. Germline V gene data show CDR1 as KGHSH and CDR2 as LQKENI. The CDR3 consists of 13 residues. The CDR3 nucleotides are TGTGCCAGCTCAGGACAGAGCAACACTGAAGCTTTCTTT. This sequence encodes CASSGQSNTEAFF.

On this clone itself: Other DNA variants within this sample encode the same CDR3. V and J are TRBV9 and TRBJ1-1, with 9 bases that match TRBD1. The ends lost 3 bases at V and 5 bases at J; junction bases unmatched: 8. CDR1 and CDR2 from the germline V gene are SGDLS and YYNGEE. The CDR3 runs 15 residues. DNA for the CDR3: TGTGCCAGCAGCGCCCCGGGACAGGGACGGACTGAAGCTTTCTTT. Its protein product is CASSAPGQGRTEAFF.

This chain uses TRBV28 with TRBJ1-4; no reliable D call. This CDR3 contains 13 residues. V was trimmed by 3 bases and J by 3 bases, leaving 5 bases between them. Germline CDR1 is MDHEN and CDR2 is SYDVKM. CDR3 sequence (DNA): TGTGCCAGCAGTTTCCGGTCTAATGAAAAACTGTTTTTT. Residues: CASSFRSNEKLFF.

The chain joins TRBV18 to TRBJ2-1; weak D call: TRBD2 (6 bases). Between the trimmed V and J ends, which lost 2 bases and 5 bases, there was a span of 13 bases. Germline-derived CDR1 and CDR2 are KGHSH and LQKENI. The CDR3 has 15 residues. The CDR3 coding sequence is TGTGCCAGCTCACCAAACGGGGGTGCAAACAATGAGCAGTTCTTC. This translates into CASSPNGGANNEQFF.

The chain has TRBV19 and TRBJ2-3; TRBD2 agrees at 11 bases. This CDR3 has 15 residues. CDR1 and CDR2 (germline): LNHDA, SQIVND (reference sequence). V gave up 4 bases and J gave up 1 base; unmatched junction bases: 1. The CDR3 region is CASSTGLAGTDTQYF. DNA of the CDR3: TGTGCCAGTAGTACGGGACTAGCGGGCACAGATACGCAGTATTTT.

CDR3 in DNA: TGTGCCAGCAGCTCACGGACAGGGGGAGGTGAAAAACTGTTTTTT. Residues: CASSSRTGGGEKLFF. The chain uses TRBV5-8 and TRBJ1-4; TRBD1 matches at 10 bases. The CDR3 covers 15 residues. Trimming at V came to 3 bases and at J to 7 bases, leaving 6 bases not matched to a gene. Looked up from germline, CDR1 is SGHTS and CDR2 is YDEGEE. Filled out from reference TRBV5-8 and TRBJ1-4, the complete variable domain reads EAGVTQSPTHLIKTRGQQATLRCSPISGHTSVYWYQQALGLGLQFLLWYDEGEERNRGNFPPRFSGRQFPNYSSELNVNALELEDSALYLCASSSRTGGGEKLFFGSGTQLSVL.

The chain combines TRBV14 with TRBJ2-3, with 8 bases matching TRBD2. Germline CDR1 and CDR2: SGHDN and FVKESK. V trimming: 4 bases; J trimming: 8 bases; junction bases outside the gene matches: 8. This CDR3 region has 14 residues. For the CDR3, the DNA is TGTGCCAGCAGCCCTGGTATGCGGGGGGTTACGCAGTATTTT. Its protein is CASSPGMRGVTQYF.

The rearrangement uses TRBV2 and TRBJ2-5; possible D gene TRBD1, 6 bases. V lost 4 bases to trimming and J lost 1 base, with 7 bases between them. This CDR3 region has 13 residues. Per germline, CDR1 SNHLY and CDR2 FYNNEI. CDR3 residues: CASSGTAQETQYF. Here the CDR3 DNA reads TGTGCCAGCAGTGGGACAGCCCAAGAGACCCAGTACTTC.

The chain employs TRBV2 and TRBJ2-1; the D gene is possibly TRBD2 (6 bases). The CDR3 is 16 residues long. V was pared by 2 bases and J by 8 bases, with 19 bases between. Germline V CDR1 and CDR2: SNHLY, FYNNEI. The CDR3 DNA reads TGTGCCAGCAGTGAATCGGAGGGGACTGCGGTCCATGAGCAGTTCTTC. Translation gives CASSESEGTAVHEQFF. The full variable domain, its missing parts supplied by reference TRBV2 and TRBJ2-1, is EPEVTQTPSHQVTQMGQEVILRCVPISNHLYFYWYRQILGQKVEFLVSFYNNEISEKSEIFDDQFSVERPDGSNFTLKIRSTKLEDSAMYFCASSESEGTAVHEQFFGPGTRLTVL.

V gene TRBV7-2 combines with J gene TRBJ2-7; 11 positions match TRBD2. The CDR3 runs 18 residues. CDR1 and CDR2 (germline): SGHTA, FQGNSA. V was clipped by 3 bases and J by 0 bases; unmatched bases: 10. CDR3 sequence (DNA): TGTGCCAGCAGCTTGCTAGCGGGGGGCCACCTACTCTCCTACGAGCAGTACTTC. It is translated as CASSLLAGGHLLSYEQYF.

The genes are TRBV11-2 and TRBJ2-7, with 10 bases fitting TRBD1. The CDR3 is 17 residues long. The germline V gene encodes CDR1 SGHAT and CDR2 FQNNGV. V was clipped by 5 bases and J by 3 bases; unmatched bases: 13. CDR3 residues: CASSPVGAGQGSYEQYF. CDR3 coding DNA: TGTGCCAGCAGCCCAGTTGGGGCGGGACAGGGGAGCTACGAGCAGTACTTC.

This clone was found once. The chain uses TRBV18 and TRBJ2-5; D uncertain. The CDR3 is made up of 15 amino acids. CDR1 is KGHSH and CDR2 is LQKENI in the germline V gene. The V end was cut by 0 bases, the J end by 5 bases, with 13 bases between. CDR3 amino acids: CASSPPLKTGETQYF. The CDR3 DNA reads as TGTGCCAGCTCACCACCGTTGAAGACCGGGGAGACCCAGTACTTC.

Details on this clone: The junction shows a germline mismatch at one end, possibly a read error. J is TRBJ2-5 and V is TRBV19; TRBD2 matches at 11 bases. Germline V gives CDR1 LNHDA, CDR2 SQIVND (reference sequence). The CDR3 consists of 15 residues. The CDR3 DNA sequence: TGTGCCAGTAGGATAGGGACTAGCGGTACTGAGACCCAGTACTTC. It encodes CASRIGTSGTETQYF.

The V and J genes are TRBV18 and TRBJ1-6, with TRBD1 matching over 9 bases. With V trimmed by 6 bases and J by 6 bases, 3 bases remained unmatched. Germline lookup yields CDR1 KGHSH and CDR2 LQKENI. The CDR3 is made up of 14 amino acids. The CDR3, as DNA: TGTGCCAGCTCCCGGACAGGGGTTAATTCACCCCTCCACTTT. It encodes CASSRTGVNSPLHF. The full variable domain, rest sourced from reference TRBV18 and TRBJ1-6, is NAGVMQNPRHLVRRRGQEARLRCSPMKGHSHVYWYRQLPEEGLKFMVYLQKENIIDESGMPKERFSAEFPKEGPSILRIQQVVRGDSAAYFCASSRTGVNSPLHFGNGTRLTVT.

The chain employs TRBV3-1 (or the pseudogene TRBV3-2) and TRBJ2-7, with a tentative D call TRBD1 (6 bases). The V end was cut by 4 bases, the J end by 2 bases, with 15 bases between. The germline V gene encodes CDR1 LGHDT and CDR2 YNNKEL (reference sequence). The CDR3 is 15 amino acids. The chain's CDR3 is CASSRAQGTPYEQYF. The CDR3 DNA is TGTGCCAGCAGCCGAGCACAGGGCACCCCCTACGAGCAGTACTTC.

The genes are TRBV13 and TRBJ1-5; TRBD1 is a possible D gene (5 bases). This CDR3 is built from 15 residues. Germline CDR1 PRHDT, CDR2 FYEKMQ (reference sequence). Trimming pared 2 bases from V and 3 bases from J, leaving 11 bases between. Written as DNA, the CDR3 is TGTGCCAGCAGCTTATCATCGGGGGACAATCAGCCCCAGCATTTT. Residues: CASSLSSGDNQPQHF.

The chain joins TRBV19 to TRBJ1-5, with TRBD1 as a possible D gene (6 bases). The CDR3 length is 16 residues. V lost 5 bases and J 2 bases, leaving 16 bases between the germline ends. Germline lookup yields CDR1 LNHDA and CDR2 SQIVND (reference sequence). The CDR3 reads CASSRGPYRGNQPQHF. In nucleotides, the CDR3 is TGTGCCAGTAGTCGAGGGCCCTACAGGGGCAATCAGCCCCAGCATTTT.

The chain has TRBV2 and TRBJ1-4, with D unresolved. CDR1 and CDR2 (germline): SNHLY, FYNNEI. V was trimmed by 5 bases and J by 0 bases, leaving 10 bases between them. This CDR3 has 15 residues. CDR3 sequence: CASSPVSPTNEKLFF. Here the CDR3 DNA reads TGTGCCAGCAGTCCCGTCAGTCCAACTAATGAAAAACTGTTTTTT.

This chain uses TRBV27 with TRBJ1-5, with 7 bases fitting TRBD1. Germline CDR1 and CDR2: MNHEY and SMNVEV (reference sequence). The CDR3 loop spans 15 amino acids. Trimming at V came to 3 bases and at J to 1 base, leaving 3 bases not matched to a gene. The CDR3 coding sequence is TGTGCCAGCAGTTTCTCACAGGGGAGCAATCAGCCCCAGCATTTT. Encoded protein: CASSFSQGSNQPQHF.

This clone was counted between two and nine times. The V gene is TRBV10-3, the J gene TRBJ1-1; D perhaps matches TRBD1 (6 bases). The CDR3 sequence is 15 residues long. Germline loops: CDR1 ENHRY, CDR2 SYGVKD. V lost 0 bases, J lost 1 base, and 9 bases lay in between. DNA of the CDR3: TGTGCCATCAGTGAGTCGACGACAGGGAACACTGAAGCTTTCTTT. The encoded protein is CAISESTTGNTEAFF.